Listed here are 18 T cell receptor beta chains from one sample, sequenced in a study of Ad26.COV2.S vaccination and SARS-CoV-2 variants. Measured with immunoSEQ multiplex PCR; TCRdb has only the in-frame clones, and not every one. Altogether hundreds of thousands of clones are present, about nine tenths being singletons, with the ten largest covering around 3.6%. Treatment indicated: some 20 received Ad26.COV2.S at low or high dose, single or two shots; 5 received placebo; per-sample allocation not given. Repertoires come from day 63 after the first vaccine or placebo injection. Material: peripheral blood, obtained in a trial of Ad26.COV2.S vaccine versus placebo. These receptors were obtained from a person aged 18-60 years who received the Ad26.COV2.S COVID-19 vaccine or a placebo.

The rearrangement joins TRBV12-3 or TRBV12-4 to TRBJ1-5; no reliable D call. CDR3 length: 13 amino acids. V lost 3 bases to trimming and J lost 9 bases, with 12 bases between them. CDR3 sequence reads: CASSFFSAGPQHF. DNA of the CDR3: TGTGCCAGCAGTTTCTTTAGTGCCGGGCCCCAGCATTTT.

The rearrangement joins TRBV13 to TRBJ2-7; the D gene is possibly TRBD1 (5 bases). Per the germline V gene, CDR1 is PRHDT and CDR2 is FYEKMQ (reference sequence). The V end lost 6 bases, the J end lost 1 base, and 7 bases lay between the germline ends. The CDR3 runs 12 residues. CDR3: CASSSGSYEQYF. In DNA, the CDR3 is TGTGCCAGCAGTTCAGGGTCCTACGAGCAGTACTTC.

This sequence joins TRBV18 and TRBJ2-1; possible D gene TRBD1, 5 bases. Trimming removed 0 bases from V and 9 bases from J, with 18 bases in between. Germline V gene sequence: CDR1 KGHSH, CDR2 LQKENI. The CDR3 has 16 residues. The CDR3 reads CASSPPQPGSVSEQFF. In nucleotides, the CDR3 is TGTGCCAGCTCACCACCACAACCAGGGTCCGTTAGTGAGCAGTTCTTC.

The chain joins TRBV9 to TRBJ1-1; D uncertain. CDR1 is SGDLS and CDR2 is YYNGEE in the germline V gene. Trimming left V 4 bases short and J 0 bases short, with 10 bases between. The CDR3 has 14 residues. The CDR3 here is CASSSSDMNTEAFF. DNA for the CDR3: TGTGCCAGCAGCTCCAGCGACATGAACACTGAAGCTTTCTTT.

The CDR3 loop reads CASSARALGNEQFF. As DNA, the CDR3 is TGTGCCAGCAGCGCCAGGGCCCTTGGGAATGAGCAGTTCTTC. V gene TRBV11-3 combines with J gene TRBJ2-1; TRBD1 is a possible D gene (5 bases). The CDR3 loop spans 14 amino acids. The germline V and J ends were trimmed by 5 bases and 7 bases, with 15 bases remaining between them. Per germline, CDR1 SGHNT and CDR2 YENEEA. The variable domain in full, with the rest retrieved from reference TRBV11-3 and TRBJ2-1, is EAGVVQSPRYKIIEKKQPVAFWCNPISGHNTLYWYLQNLGQGPELLIRYENEEAVDDSQLPKDRFSAERLKGVDSTLKIQPAELGDSAVYLCASSARALGNEQFFGPGTRLTVL.

The V gene is TRBV5-6, the J gene TRBJ1-2; no clear D gene. There are 13 residues in the CDR3. The germline gives CDR1 SGHDT, CDR2 YYEEEE. The V gene lost 1 base and the J gene lost 4 bases, with 8 bases spanning the gap. This CDR3 reads CASSLNRAYGYTF. For the CDR3, the DNA is TGTGCCAGCAGCTTGAATAGGGCCTATGGCTACACCTTC.

Regarding this clone: Other DNA sequences in this specimen translate into the identical CDR3. The chain combines TRBV9 with TRBJ1-2; D is ambiguous. This CDR3 contains 14 residues. The ends were cut back, 0 bases at V and 0 bases at J, with 6 bases in the middle. Per germline, CDR1 SGDLS and CDR2 YYNGEE. CDR3 nucleotides: TGTGCCAGCAGCGTAGGGGTAGCTAACTATGGCTACACCTTC. It encodes CASSVGVANYGYTF.

This clone was detected a few times. The genes are TRBV6-6 and TRBJ1-1, with unresolved D. The CDR3 has 12 amino acids. With 6 bases removed from V and 6 bases from J, the gap between germline ends came to 11 bases. Per the germline V gene, CDR1 is MNHNY and CDR2 is SVGAGI (reference sequence). The chain's CDR3 is CASSRGAAEAFF. The CDR3 DNA reads TGTGCCAGCAGCCGTGGAGCCGCTGAAGCTTTCTTT.

This clone has a single count. This chain joins TRBV24-1 and TRBJ2-1; D is ambiguous. Per the germline V gene, CDR1 is KGHDR and CDR2 is SFDVKD. This CDR3 spans 15 amino acids. V was trimmed by 4 bases and J by 5 bases, leaving 14 bases between them. CDR3 residues: CATSDWGSFDNEQFF. The CDR3 nucleotides read TGTGCCACCAGTGACTGGGGTAGTTTCGACAATGAGCAGTTCTTC.

This clone was detected once. The gene calls are TRBV5-4 and TRBJ1-3; a weak D match, TRBD1 (5 bases). The CDR3 length is 13 residues. Trimming removed 3 bases at V and 8 bases at J, with 12 bases between. Per germline, CDR1 SGHNT and CDR2 YYREEE (reference sequence). The CDR3 loop reads CASSSGREDTIYF. DNA for the CDR3: TGTGCCAGCAGCTCCGGCAGGGAGGACACCATATATTTT. The full variable domain, with the rest looked up from reference TRBV5-4 and TRBJ1-3, is ETGVTQSPTHLIKTRGQQVTLRCSSQSGHNTVSWYQQALGQGPQFIFQYYREEENGRGNFPPRFSGLQFPNYSSELNVNALELDDSALYLCASSSGREDTIYFGEGSWLTVV.

This chain connects TRBV7-8 to TRBJ2-4, with TRBD2 identical over 10 bases. The CDR3 runs 17 residues. CDR1 and CDR2 from the germline V gene are SGHVS and FQNEAQ. J was trimmed by 7 bases and V by 1 base; bases with no gene match: 10. This CDR3 reads CASSLGVAGGVKNIQYF. In DNA form, the CDR3 reads TGTGCCAGCAGCTTAGGGGTAGCGGGGGGAGTCAAGAACATTCAGTACTTC.

The CDR3 sequence: CASSGQAGGRDTQYF. CDR3 bases: TGTGCCAGCAGCGGACAAGCGGGGGGGCGTGATACGCAGTATTTT. The rearrangement links TRBV7-2 to TRBJ2-3; TRBD2 agrees at 10 bases. Germline trimming cut 5 bases from V and 6 bases from J; bases unmatched to any gene: 8. CDR1 and CDR2 (germline): SGHTA, FQGNSA. This CDR3 comprises 15 residues. Based on the CDR3 plus reference TRBV7-2 and TRBJ2-3, the full variable domain is GAGVSQSPSNKVTEKGKDVELRCDPISGHTALYWYRQSLGQGLEFLIYFQGNSAPDKSGLPSDRFSAERTGGSVSTLTIQRTQQEDSAVYLCASSGQAGGRDTQYFGPGTRLTVL.

The CDR3 coding sequence is TGTGCCAGCAGCCCGGGACTCTTCACAGATACGCAGTATTTT. Translating gives CASSPGLFTDTQYF. This chain joins TRBV7-2 and TRBJ2-3; possibly TRBD2 for D (6 bases). The CDR3 is made up of 14 amino acids. The V gene lost 5 bases and the J gene lost 2 bases, with 11 bases spanning the gap. CDR1 is SGHTA and CDR2 is FQGNSA in the germline V gene.

This chain uses TRBV5-1 with TRBJ1-1, with D unresolved. CDR1 is SGHRS and CDR2 is YFSETQ in the germline V gene. CDR3 length equals 15 residues. Trimming removed 0 bases from V and 1 base from J, with 10 bases in between. CDR3 sequence: CASSLVGQWNTEAFF. Written as DNA, the CDR3 is TGCGCCAGCAGCTTGGTTGGGCAGTGGAACACTGAAGCTTTCTTT.

The chain's CDR3 is CASSQDSGLNEQYF. CDR3 coding DNA: TGCGCCAGCAGCCAAGATTCAGGACTGAACGAGCAGTACTTC. The rearrangement links TRBV4-3 to TRBJ2-7; D perhaps matches TRBD2 (5 bases). This CDR3 has 14 amino acids. CDR1 and CDR2 (germline): LGHNA, YSLEER. Trimming took off 0 bases at V and 5 bases at J, with 11 bases between the two ends.

This clone was seen only once. The chain combines TRBV24-1 with TRBJ1-1; D is possibly TRBD1 (5 bases). This CDR3 is 14 amino acids long. The V end lost 4 bases, the J end lost 3 bases, and 11 bases lay between the germline ends. CDR1 and CDR2 from the germline V gene are KGHDR and SFDVKD. The CDR3 loop is CATSELWGDTEAFF. The CDR3 DNA reads as TGTGCCACCAGTGAACTTTGGGGGGACACTGAAGCTTTCTTT.

The chain links TRBV9 to TRBJ1-4; D ambiguous. The CDR3 is made up of 14 amino acids. V dropped 4 bases and J dropped 1 base, with 8 bases sitting between them. Germline CDR1 is SGDLS and CDR2 is YYNGEE. CDR3 protein: CASSQRGTNEKLFF. DNA for the CDR3: TGTGCCAGCAGCCAGCGGGGAACTAATGAAAAACTGTTTTTT.

V usage is TRBV6-1 and J usage is TRBJ2-7; the match to TRBD1 covers 7 bases. Germline CDR1 is MNHNS and CDR2 is SASEGT. With V trimmed by 4 bases and J by 5 bases, 14 bases remained unmatched. The CDR3 loop spans 16 amino acids. The CDR3 region is CASSAPRTGGADEQYF. In nucleotides, the CDR3 is TGTGCCAGCAGTGCCCCCCGGACAGGTGGAGCTGACGAGCAGTACTTC.